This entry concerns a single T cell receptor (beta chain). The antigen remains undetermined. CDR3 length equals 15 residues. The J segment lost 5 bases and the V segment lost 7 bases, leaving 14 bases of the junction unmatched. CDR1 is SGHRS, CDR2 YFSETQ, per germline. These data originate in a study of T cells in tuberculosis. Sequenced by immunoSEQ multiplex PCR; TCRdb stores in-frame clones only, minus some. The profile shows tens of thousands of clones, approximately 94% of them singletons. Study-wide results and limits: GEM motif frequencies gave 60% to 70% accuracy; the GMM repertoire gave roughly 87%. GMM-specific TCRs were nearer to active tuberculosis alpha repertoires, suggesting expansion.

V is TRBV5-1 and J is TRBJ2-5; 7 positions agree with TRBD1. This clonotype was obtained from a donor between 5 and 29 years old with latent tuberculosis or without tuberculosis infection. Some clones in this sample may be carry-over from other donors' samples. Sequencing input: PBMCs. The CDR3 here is CASGGPDRVGETQYF. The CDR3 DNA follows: TGCGCCAGCGGAGGCCCCGACAGGGTGGGGGAGACCCAGTACTTC.